The present entry profiles one T cell receptor (beta chain) with its context. The antigen this receptor binds is unknown. Per-base quality was not reported, and no clone a single base away is much larger than it. The sample originates from a study of response to subunit inactivated influenza vaccine (dated by TCRdb to 2016 to 2019). With respect to the entire study: Deep quantitative profiling of the T cell receptor repertoire was used in the study to follow responses to a trivalent subunit inactivated influenza vaccine. General findings and caveats noted by the study authors: It was suggested by the authors that each seasonal influenza vaccination may recruit only a limited number of new T cells.

Library generation was performed with RT-PCR. Sequencer: Illumina HiSeq 2500. TCRdb ran its own pipeline on the public reads, namely fastp trimming at Q25 and MiXCR clone calling, and kept in-frame beta chains. Rows with one shared CDR3 protein collapse into an entry with the most common genes and DNA. This sample holds 610,000 or so distinct CDR3 sequences; 14% were observed only once. Of the sample, roughly 10% is held by the ten largest clones. The CDR3 runs 13 amino acids, cysteine and phenylalanine included. The CDR3 DNA has 39 bases and is translated from base 1. The germline V gene supplies CDR1 SGHRS and CDR2 YFSETQ. Trimming removed 0 bases from V and 6 bases from J, leaving 7 bases between the germline ends.

The chain uses TRBV5-1 and TRBJ2-1; the D region possibly corresponds to TRBD1 (5 bases align). The specimen was PBMCs from blood, collected about 12 days after vaccination. This sequence originates from a man in his fifties who received an inactivated influenza vaccine. Donor details come from another sample of the same person, matched by shared clones. CDR3 region: CASSLDRPNEQFF. The nucleotides read TGCGCCAGCAGCTTGGACAGGCCCAATGAGCAGTTCTTC.